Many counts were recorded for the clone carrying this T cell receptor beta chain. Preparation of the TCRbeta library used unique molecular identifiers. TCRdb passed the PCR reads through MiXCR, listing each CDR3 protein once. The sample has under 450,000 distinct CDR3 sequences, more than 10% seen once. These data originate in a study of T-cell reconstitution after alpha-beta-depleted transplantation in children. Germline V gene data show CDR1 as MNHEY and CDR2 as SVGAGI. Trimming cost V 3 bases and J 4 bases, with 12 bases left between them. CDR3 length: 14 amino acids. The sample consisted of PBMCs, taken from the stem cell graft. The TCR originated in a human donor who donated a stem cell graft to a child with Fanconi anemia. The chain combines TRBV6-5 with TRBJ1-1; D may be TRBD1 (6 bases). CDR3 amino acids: CASSYRGRGTEAFF. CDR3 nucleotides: TGTGCCAGCAGTTATCGAGGCAGGGGCACTGAAGCTTTCTTT.